The 11 T cell receptor beta chains in this list originate from one sample, sequenced in a study of shared clonotypes between healthy human individuals. Only in-frame clones appear in the TCRdb table, and some are missing; sequencing was by immunoSEQ multiplex PCR. The sample holds over 2 million clones, just under 95% seen once. Sequences were obtained from naive CD4+ T cells from PBMCs. Subset meaning: CD45RA+ positively selected. These receptors all stem from a young man in good health. Some clones in this sample may be carry-over from other donors' samples.

V and J are TRBV7-8 and TRBJ2-1; 7 bases map to TRBD2. V shed 3 bases and J 7 bases; nucleotides not matched to a gene: 12. Germline V CDR1 and CDR2: SGHVS, FQNEAQ. This CDR3 spans 16 amino acids. The CDR3 spells CASSFHPLADPNEQFF. The CDR3 nucleotides read TGTGCCAGCAGCTTTCACCCCCTAGCGGACCCGAATGAGCAGTTCTTC.

The count of this clone is one. CDR3 coding DNA: TGTGCCAGCAGCTTAACGCCTAGCGGAAACAATGAGCAGTTCTTC. Translated: CASSLTPSGNNEQFF. This chain uses TRBV7-3 with TRBJ2-1; 7 bases fit TRBD2. The CDR3 is 15 amino acids. The V and J ends lost 0 bases and 5 bases, in that order; junction bases with no gene match: 4. The V gene's germline CDR1 is SGHTA and CDR2 FQGTGA.

CDR3 bases: TGTGCCAGCAGCTTACTAGCGGGATTTAACGAGCAGTACTTC. Its translation is CASSLLAGFNEQYF. The rearrangement joins TRBV11-2 to TRBJ2-7; 9 bases are shared with TRBD2. Trimming removed 2 bases from V and 5 bases from J; junction bases left unmatched: 4. The V gene's germline CDR1 is SGHAT and CDR2 FQNNGV. The CDR3 is made up of 14 amino acids.

The genes are TRBV5-1 and TRBJ2-2, with 7 positions matching TRBD1. Per germline, CDR1 SGHRS and CDR2 YFSETQ. Germline trimming cut 0 bases from V and 6 bases from J; bases unmatched to any gene: 5. The CDR3 loop spans 15 amino acids. Here the CDR3 DNA reads TGCGCCAGCAGCTTGGAGGCCCAGGGGGCCGGGGAGCTGTTTTTT. It encodes CASSLEAQGAGELFF.

The chain combines TRBV9 with TRBJ2-2; D ambiguous. The ends were cut back, 4 bases at V and 3 bases at J, with 16 bases in the middle. From germline, CDR1 is SGDLS and CDR2 YYNGEE. The CDR3 length is 16 residues. This CDR3 reads CASSPRMIGDTGELFF. The CDR3 DNA reads as TGTGCCAGCAGCCCCCGGATGATAGGAGACACCGGGGAGCTGTTTTTT.

The chain couples TRBV5-1 to TRBJ2-1; D is unresolved. CDR1 SGHRS and CDR2 YFSETQ come from the germline V gene. V was pared by 3 bases and J by 5 bases, with 9 bases between. CDR3 length equals 13 residues. The CDR3 protein is CASSSLQDNEQFF. The CDR3 DNA is TGCGCCAGCAGCTCCCTTCAAGACAATGAGCAGTTCTTC.

In the case of this clone: This CDR3 is also generated by other DNA sequences in the sample. The chain has TRBV5-1 and TRBJ1-3; maybe TRBD1 (5 bases). The V gene's germline CDR1 is SGHRS and CDR2 YFSETQ. The V end lost 0 bases, the J end lost 2 bases, and 9 bases lay between the germline ends. The CDR3 spans 15 residues. CDR3 sequence (DNA): TGCGCCAGCAGCTTGGACCCGGGGGCTGGAAACACCATATATTTT. Its protein product is CASSLDPGAGNTIYF.

This chain connects TRBV19 to TRBJ2-5; TRBD1 matches 7 bases. CDR1 is LNHDA and CDR2 is SQIVND in the germline V gene (reference sequence). CDR3 length: 15 amino acids. The junction had 6 bases not matched to a gene; V was cut back by 3 bases and J by 2 bases. The CDR3 is CASSIPGGDQETQYF. The CDR3 nucleotides are TGTGCCAGTAGTATCCCAGGGGGAGATCAAGAGACCCAGTACTTC.

The rearrangement links TRBV28 to TRBJ2-2; 10 bases line up with TRBD2. Germline V gene sequence: CDR1 MDHEN, CDR2 SYDVKM. CDR3 length equals 15 residues. The V and J ends lost 4 bases and 7 bases, in that order; junction bases with no gene match: 6. CDR3 nucleotide sequence: TGTGCCAGCAGTTCGCTAGCGGGAGTAAGCGGGGAGCTGTTTTTT. It codes for CASSSLAGVSGELFF.

The J gene is TRBJ2-6, the V gene TRBV6-1, with 8 bases identical to TRBD1. The trim removed 4 bases at V and 5 bases at J, leaving 10 bases unmatched. The CDR3 sequence is 17 residues long. From germline, CDR1 is MNHNS and CDR2 SASEGT. The DNA for the CDR3 is TGTGCCAGCAGTGGGACCGGGACAGGCCTTCGGGCCAACGTCCTGACTTTC. It yields the protein CASSGTGTGLRANVLTF.

The V and J genes are TRBV28 and TRBJ2-5, with 7 positions matching TRBD1. Germline V gene data show CDR1 as MDHEN and CDR2 as SYDVKM. There are 17 residues in the CDR3. Unmatched junction bases numbered 17, after V lost 5 bases and J lost 5 bases. CDR3 residues: CASSPGLGGRSRETQYF. As DNA, the CDR3 is TGTGCCAGCAGTCCAGGGTTAGGGGGCAGGTCTAGGGAGACCCAGTACTTC.